The 23 T cell receptor beta chains presented below share a single source sample, sequenced in a study of blood T cell repertoires in COVID-19. Repertoires were generated with immunoSEQ multiplex PCR, while TCRdb's copy carries only in-frame clones and drops some. The profile shows under 200,000 clones, about four fifths of them singletons. The sample was peripheral blood. These receptor sequences come from a woman older than 75 with acute or convalescent COVID-19.

The chain is built from TRBV28 and TRBJ2-5, with D possibly TRBD2 on 7 matching bases. The CDR3 spans 15 residues. Germline V gene data show CDR1 as MDHEN and CDR2 as SYDVKM. V dropped 5 bases and J dropped 7 bases, with 20 bases sitting between them. Here the CDR3 DNA reads TGTGCCAGCAGTACCATCGTGGGGGGGGCGGGGACCCAGTACTTC. It codes for CASSTIVGGAGTQYF.

V usage is TRBV29-1 and J usage is TRBJ2-7; perhaps TRBD1 as D (5 bases). V dropped 4 bases and J dropped 2 bases, with 9 bases sitting between them. Germline lookup yields CDR1 SQVTM and CDR2 ANQGSEA. The CDR3 extends over 12 amino acids. The CDR3 protein is CSVATGTYEQYF. The DNA of the CDR3 is TGCAGCGTTGCCACAGGAACCTACGAGCAGTACTTC.

This clone was detected a few times. The genes are TRBV30 and TRBJ2-3, with TRBD1 identical over 8 bases. V lost 4 bases, J lost 5 bases, and 5 bases stayed unmatched. Germline-derived CDR1 and CDR2 are GTSNPN and SVGIG (reference sequence). This CDR3 comprises 13 residues. The CDR3 DNA reads TGTGCCTGGACCCAGGGGGCTGGAGATACGCAGTATTTT. Translated, it gives CAWTQGAGDTQYF.

V usage is TRBV7-9 and J usage is TRBJ1-2; 9 nucleotides agree with TRBD1. Unmatched junction bases numbered 9, after V lost 5 bases and J lost 8 bases. The length of the CDR3 is 14 residues. Per the germline V gene, CDR1 is SEHNR and CDR2 is FQNEAQ (reference sequence). The CDR3 DNA is TGTGCCAGCAGCCTCGGACAGGGGAGAGACGGCTACACCTTC. It encodes CASSLGQGRDGYTF.

This chain uses TRBV18 with TRBJ2-7, with TRBD2 matching over 8 bases. V was clipped by 2 bases and J by 1 base; unmatched bases: 4. The CDR3 has 15 residues. In germline, CDR1 is KGHSH, CDR2 LQKENI. CDR3 sequence reads: CASSPTSGSSYEQYF. CDR3 in DNA: TGTGCCAGCTCACCAACTAGCGGCTCTTCCTACGAGCAGTACTTC.

In nucleotides, the CDR3 is TGTGCCAGCAGCCTGGGACTAGCGGCGAACGAGCAGTACTTC. Its translation is CASSLGLAANEQYF. This sequence joins TRBV7-2 and TRBJ2-7; TRBD2 matches at 11 bases. The V segment lost 5 bases and the J segment 5 bases; nucleotides outside the gene matches: 5. The CDR3 runs to 14 residues. Germline V gene lookup returns CDR1 SGHTA and CDR2 FQGNSA.

This chain links TRBV18 with TRBJ2-5; no clear D. The CDR3 covers 13 residues. V lost 3 bases, J lost 2 bases, and 7 bases lay in between. Germline CDR1 and CDR2: KGHSH and LQKENI. The CDR3 coding sequence is TGTGCCAGCTCACCTGCACTGCAAGAGACCCAGTACTTC. Encoded protein: CASSPALQETQYF. The full variable domain, its missing parts supplied by reference TRBV18 and TRBJ2-5, is NAGVMQNPRHLVRRRGQEARLRCSPMKGHSHVYWYRQLPEEGLKFMVYLQKENIIDESGMPKERFSAEFPKEGPSILRIQQVVRGDSAAYFCASSPALQETQYFGPGTRLLVL.

Only one count was recorded for this clone. This chain links TRBV3-1 (or the pseudogene TRBV3-2) with TRBJ2-4, with TRBD1 matching 9 bases. CDR1 is LGHDT, CDR2 YNNKEL, per germline (reference sequence). The J segment lost 6 bases and the V segment lost 6 bases, leaving 9 bases of the junction unmatched. This CDR3 is built from 15 residues. The CDR3 DNA is TGTGCCAGCAGGGAGTCCGGGACAGGGACAAACATTCAGTACTTC. Translating it yields CASRESGTGTNIQYF.

This sequence joins TRBV5-8 and TRBJ2-3; D is perhaps TRBD2 (5 bases). This CDR3 has 15 amino acids. V lost 0 bases, J lost 3 bases, and 11 bases lay in between. Germline assignment: CDR1 SGHTS and CDR2 YDEGEE. The CDR3 DNA follows: TGTGCCAGCAGCTTGGGTGCTCTAGCAACAGATACGCAGTATTTT. Translated, it gives CASSLGALATDTQYF.

A note on this clone: Relative to the germline gene, one junction end is altered; a read error may explain this. The V gene is TRBV19, the J gene TRBJ1-5; no reliable D call. The CDR3 has 14 residues. Per the germline V gene, CDR1 is LNHDA and CDR2 is SQIVND (reference sequence). The CDR3 coding sequence is TGTGCCATTAGTCCGGCGGGTGGCAATCAGCCCCAGCATTTT. It yields the protein CAISPAGGNQPQHF.

The chain combines TRBV6-5 with TRBJ1-4, with 7 bases identical to TRBD1. The V gene end was trimmed by 3 bases and the J gene end by 8 bases; junction bases not matched to a gene: 9. Germline-derived CDR1 and CDR2 are MNHEY and SVGAGI. This CDR3 spans 15 amino acids. CDR3 region: CASSYVRQGPEKLFF. CDR3 nucleotides: TGTGCCAGCAGTTATGTCAGACAGGGACCGGAAAAACTGTTTTTT.

This CDR3 reads CASSALSGTGELFF. The CDR3 region has the DNA TGTGCCAGCAGCGCCCTTTCCGGCACCGGGGAGCTGTTTTTT. The genes are TRBV9 and TRBJ2-2; D gene ambiguous. Germline loops: CDR1 SGDLS, CDR2 YYNGEE. The CDR3 sequence is 14 residues long. The ends were cut back, 3 bases at V and 4 bases at J, with 10 bases in the middle.

The chain is built from TRBV6-2 or TRBV6-3 and TRBJ2-7, with 8 bases identical to TRBD2. Germline assignment: CDR1 MNHEY and CDR2 SVGEGT. V trimming: 2 bases; J trimming: 7 bases; junction bases outside the gene matches: 16. There are 17 residues in the CDR3. This chain's CDR3 is CASSYNSPSGYLGEQYF. The CDR3 region has the DNA TGTGCCAGCAGTTACAACTCCCCTAGCGGGTACCTTGGGGAGCAGTACTTC.

The CDR3 loop is CASSLNIRVRGTEAFF. For the CDR3, the DNA is TGTGCCAGCAGCTTAAATATCCGGGTAAGGGGCACTGAAGCTTTCTTT. The genes are TRBV7-2 and TRBJ1-1; D perhaps matches TRBD1 (5 bases). Germline CDR1 and CDR2: SGHTA and FQGNSA. The CDR3 extends over 16 amino acids. V lost 2 bases and J 4 bases, leaving 17 bases between the germline ends.

This clone came up once. This chain uses TRBV10-3 with TRBJ1-3; TRBD1 aligns across 8 bases. J gave up 4 bases and V 0 bases, and 8 bases lay outside the gene matches. CDR3 length: 17 amino acids. Looked up from germline, CDR1 is ENHRY and CDR2 is SYGVKD. The DNA of the CDR3 is TGTGCCATCAGTGAGTCGTCACAGGGGGTAGGAGGAAACACCATATATTTT. Its translation: CAISESSQGVGGNTIYF.

The chain combines TRBV28 with TRBJ1-2, with 10 nucleotides matching TRBD1. CDR3 length equals 14 residues. Germline V gives CDR1 MDHEN, CDR2 SYDVKM. The V and J ends lost 5 bases and 8 bases, in that order; junction bases with no gene match: 8. The CDR3 is CASSIGTGARGYTF. The CDR3 DNA is TGTGCCAGCAGTATCGGGACAGGGGCACGGGGCTACACCTTC.

This chain joins TRBV4-1 and TRBJ1-1; D gene unclear. Germline CDR1 MGHRA, CDR2 YSYEKL. Trimming left V 0 bases short and J 1 base short, with 12 bases between. The CDR3 loop spans 16 amino acids. The CDR3 bases are TGCGCCAGCAGCCAAGAAATAGAGCACTCGAACACTGAAGCTTTCTTT. Amino acids: CASSQEIEHSNTEAFF.

This chain links TRBV2 with TRBJ1-6; D unresolved. From germline, CDR1 is SNHLY and CDR2 FYNNEI. The germline V and J ends were trimmed by 2 bases and 11 bases, with 19 bases remaining between them. CDR3 size: 16 residues. The chain's CDR3 is CASSEQDSTNGAPLHF. DNA of the CDR3: TGTGCCAGCAGTGAACAGGACTCCACGAACGGGGCACCCCTCCACTTT. The full variable domain, completed using reference TRBV2 and TRBJ1-6, is EPEVTQTPSHQVTQMGQEVILRCVPISNHLYFYWYRQILGQKVEFLVSFYNNEISEKSEIFDDQFSVERPDGSNFTLKIRSTKLEDSAMYFCASSEQDSTNGAPLHFGNGTRLTVT.

This clone has a single count. The rearrangement uses TRBV20-1 and TRBJ1-2; TRBD1 matches 7 bases. The CDR3 extends over 13 amino acids. V lost 3 bases to trimming and J lost 5 bases; unmatched junction nucleotides: 6. Germline values: CDR1 DFQATT, CDR2 SNEGSKA (reference sequence). The CDR3 sequence: CSASKGAQYGYTF. The CDR3 DNA reads as TGCAGTGCTAGTAAGGGGGCACAGTATGGCTACACCTTC.

This chain connects TRBV6-5 to TRBJ1-4; D unresolved. V was pared by 5 bases and J by 8 bases, with 15 bases between. Germline V gene sequence: CDR1 MNHEY, CDR2 SVGAGI. The CDR3 runs 14 residues. The CDR3 region is CASSRMAAGEKLFF. For the CDR3, the DNA is TGTGCCAGCAGTCGCATGGCGGCGGGGGAAAAACTGTTTTTT.

This chain uses TRBV9 with TRBJ2-3, with TRBD2 identical over 11 bases. CDR1 is SGDLS, CDR2 YYNGEE, per germline. The CDR3 runs to 15 residues. V shed 5 bases, J shed 6 bases, and the junction held 8 bases outside the gene matches. The CDR3: CASSRETSGEDTQYF. As DNA, the CDR3 is TGTGCCAGCAGTCGCGAGACTAGCGGGGAGGATACGCAGTATTTT.

This chain joins TRBV5-6 and TRBJ2-3; weak D call: TRBD2 (5 bases). Trimming pared 5 bases from V and 7 bases from J, leaving 11 bases between. The CDR3 extends over 12 amino acids. Per germline, CDR1 SGHDT and CDR2 YYEEEE. In nucleotides, the CDR3 is TGTGCCAGCAGTAGAACGGGGAATACGCAGTATTTT. Its protein is CASSRTGNTQYF.

V gene TRBV30 combines with J gene TRBJ1-5; D ambiguous. The CDR3 is made up of 13 amino acids. V was clipped by 2 bases and J by 6 bases, with 11 bases between them. Germline loops: CDR1 GTSNPN, CDR2 SVGIG (reference sequence). The CDR3 DNA reads as TGTGCCTGGAGTACGAGGGCAGGTCAGCCCCAGCATTTT. It yields the protein CAWSTRAGQPQHF.